A few counts support the clone carrying this T cell receptor (beta chain). The antigen is not known. The sample originates from a study of cytomegalovirus exposure and HLA in healthy donors. Study-wide findings and caveats: Donor immune exposure was known only as CMV serostatus.

The study ran its PCR with 60 Vbeta and 13 Jbeta primers. Repertoires were generated with immunoSEQ multiplex PCR, while TCRdb's copy carries only in-frame clones and drops some. This sample carries tens of thousands of clones, approximately 63% of them seen once, and the ten largest clones take approximately 19%. Specimen: PBMCs. The TCR sequence derives from a woman aged 55-69 years in good health and CMV-seropositive.

The CDR3 sequence is CSVEDRPRGGYTF. For the CDR3, the DNA is TGCAGCGTTGAAGACAGGCCGCGGGGTGGCTACACCTTC. This chain uses TRBV29-1 with TRBJ1-2; D unclear. The V gene's germline CDR1 is SQVTM and CDR2 ANQGSEA. The CDR3 is 13 amino acids. V shed 0 bases and J shed 7 bases, with 12 bases lying between them.